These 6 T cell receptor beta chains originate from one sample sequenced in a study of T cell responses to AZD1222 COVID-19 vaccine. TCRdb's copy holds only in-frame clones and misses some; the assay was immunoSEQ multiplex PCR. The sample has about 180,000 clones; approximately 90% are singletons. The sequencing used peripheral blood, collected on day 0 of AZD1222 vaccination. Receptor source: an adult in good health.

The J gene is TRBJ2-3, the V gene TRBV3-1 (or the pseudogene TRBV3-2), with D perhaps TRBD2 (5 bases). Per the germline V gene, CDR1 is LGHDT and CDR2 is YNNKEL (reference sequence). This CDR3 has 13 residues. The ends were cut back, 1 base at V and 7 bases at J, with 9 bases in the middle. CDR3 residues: CASSQGTGNTQYF. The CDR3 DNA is TGTGCCAGCAGCCAAGGCACGGGGAATACGCAGTATTTT.

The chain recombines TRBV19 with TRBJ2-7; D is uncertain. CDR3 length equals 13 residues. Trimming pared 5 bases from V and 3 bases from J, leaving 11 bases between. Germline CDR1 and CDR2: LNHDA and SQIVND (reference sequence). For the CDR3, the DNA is TGTGCCAGTAGTCGGGCAGGCGACTACGAGCAGTACTTC. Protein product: CASSRAGDYEQYF. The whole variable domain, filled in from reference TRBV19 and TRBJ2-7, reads DGGITQSPKYLFRKEGQNVTLSCEQNLNHDAMYWYRQDPGQGLRLIYYSQIVNDFQKGDIAEGYSVSREKKESFPLTVTSAQKNPTAFYLCASSRAGDYEQYFGPGTRLTVT.

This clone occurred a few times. The CDR3 loop reads CASSKTGQGALQYF. As DNA, the CDR3 is TGTGCCAGCAGCAAAACGGGACAGGGGGCACTACAGTACTTC. The chain is built from TRBV21-1 and TRBJ2-7; the table assigns TRBD1, which was not confirmed against the DNA. TRBV21-1 is given as a pseudogene. The CDR3 has 14 residues.

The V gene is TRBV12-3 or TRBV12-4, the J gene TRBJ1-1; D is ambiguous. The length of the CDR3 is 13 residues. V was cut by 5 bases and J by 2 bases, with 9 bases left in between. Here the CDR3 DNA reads TGTGCCAGCAGTCACCGAGCTAACACTGAAGCTTTCTTT. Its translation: CASSHRANTEAFF.

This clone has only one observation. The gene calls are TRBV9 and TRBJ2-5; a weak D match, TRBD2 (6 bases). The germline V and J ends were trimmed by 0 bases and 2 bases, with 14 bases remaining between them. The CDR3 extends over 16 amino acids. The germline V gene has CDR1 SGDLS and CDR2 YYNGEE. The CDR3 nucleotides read TGTGCCAGCAGCGTAGTCGATCCTAGCGAACAAGAGACCCAGTACTTC. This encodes CASSVVDPSEQETQYF.

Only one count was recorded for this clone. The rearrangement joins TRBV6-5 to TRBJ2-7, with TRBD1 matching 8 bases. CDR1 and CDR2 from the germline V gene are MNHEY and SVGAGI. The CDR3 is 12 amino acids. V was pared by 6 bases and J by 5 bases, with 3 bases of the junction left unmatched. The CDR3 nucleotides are TGTGCCAGCAGCCTGGACAGGGACGAGCAGTACTTC. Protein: CASSLDRDEQYF.